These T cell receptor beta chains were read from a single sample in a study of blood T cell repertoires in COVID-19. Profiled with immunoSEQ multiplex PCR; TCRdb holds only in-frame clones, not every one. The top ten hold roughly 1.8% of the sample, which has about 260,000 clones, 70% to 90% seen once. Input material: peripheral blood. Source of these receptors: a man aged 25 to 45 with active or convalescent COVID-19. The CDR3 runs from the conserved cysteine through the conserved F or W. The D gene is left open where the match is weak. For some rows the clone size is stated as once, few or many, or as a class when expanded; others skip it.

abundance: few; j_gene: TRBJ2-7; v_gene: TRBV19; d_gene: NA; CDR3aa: CASSIVWMGEFDDEQYF; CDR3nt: TGTGCCAGTAGTATAGTTTGGATGGGAGAATTCGACGACGAGCAGTACTTC
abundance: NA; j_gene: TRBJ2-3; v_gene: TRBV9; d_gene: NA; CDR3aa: CASSLVGGLSTDTQYF; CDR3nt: TGTGCCAGCAGCTTAGTCGGTGGACTTAGCACAGATACGCAGTATTTT
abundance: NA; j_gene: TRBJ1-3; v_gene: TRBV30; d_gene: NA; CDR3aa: CAWLGQTVGNTIYF; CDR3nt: TGTGCCTGGCTTGGACAGACGGTCGGAAACACCATATATTTT
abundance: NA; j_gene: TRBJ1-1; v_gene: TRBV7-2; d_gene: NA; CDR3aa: CASSYLWPGDLMNTEAFF; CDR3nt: TGTGCCAGCAGCTATTTGTGGCCAGGGGACCTCATGAACACTGAAGCTTTCTTT
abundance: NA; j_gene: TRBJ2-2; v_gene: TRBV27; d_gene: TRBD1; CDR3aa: CASRRPGQGSAGELFF; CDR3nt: TGTGCCAGCAGGCGGCCGGGACAGGGGTCAGCCGGGGAGCTGTTTTTT
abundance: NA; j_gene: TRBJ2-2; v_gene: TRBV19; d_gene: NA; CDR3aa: CASARGRNTGELFF; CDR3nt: TGTGCCAGTGCCAGGGGAAGAAACACCGGGGAGCTGTTTTTT
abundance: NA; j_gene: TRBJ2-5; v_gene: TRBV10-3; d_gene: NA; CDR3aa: CAISPDSQETQYF; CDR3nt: TGTGCCATCAGCCCGGACAGCCAAGAGACCCAGTACTTC
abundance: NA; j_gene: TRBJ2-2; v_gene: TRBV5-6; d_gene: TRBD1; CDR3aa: CASSGTGSTGELFF; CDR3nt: TGTGCCAGCAGCGGGACAGGGTCCACCGGGGAGCTGTTTTTT
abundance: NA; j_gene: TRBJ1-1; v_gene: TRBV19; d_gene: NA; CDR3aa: CASIWSSEAFF; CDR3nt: TGTGCCAGTATTTGGAGTTCTGAAGCTTTCTTT
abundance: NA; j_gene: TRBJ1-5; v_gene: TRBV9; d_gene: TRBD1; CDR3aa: CASSVGDSSYSNQPQHF; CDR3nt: TGTGCCAGCAGCGTAGGGGACAGTTCTTATAGCAATCAGCCCCAGCATTTT
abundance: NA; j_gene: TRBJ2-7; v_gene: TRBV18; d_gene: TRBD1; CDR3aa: CASSPGGQGLYEQYF; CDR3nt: TGTGCCAGCTCGCCAGGGGGCCAGGGTCTTTACGAGCAGTACTTC
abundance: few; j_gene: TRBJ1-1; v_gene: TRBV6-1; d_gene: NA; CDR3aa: CASSEARFGPGNTEAFF; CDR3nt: TGTGCCAGCAGTGAAGCGCGTTTCGGTCCGGGGAACACTGAAGCTTTCTTT
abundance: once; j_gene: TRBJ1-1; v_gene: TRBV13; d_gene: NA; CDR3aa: CASSLGIKNTEAFF; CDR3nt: TGTGCCAGCAGCTTAGGTATTAAGAACACTGAAGCTTTCTTT
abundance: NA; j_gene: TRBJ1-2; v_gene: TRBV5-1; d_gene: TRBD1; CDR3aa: CASSLPTGDGYTF; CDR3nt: TGCGCCAGCAGCTTACCTACAGGGGACGGCTACACCTTC
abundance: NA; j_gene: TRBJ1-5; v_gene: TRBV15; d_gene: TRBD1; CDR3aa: CATREGRGDQPQHF; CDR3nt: TGTGCCACCAGGGAGGGCAGGGGGGATCAGCCCCAGCATTTT
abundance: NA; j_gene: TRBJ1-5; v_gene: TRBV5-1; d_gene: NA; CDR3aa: CASSLGSGQSNQPQHF; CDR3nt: TGCGCCAGCAGCTTGGGGAGTGGACAGTCCAATCAGCCCCAGCATTTT
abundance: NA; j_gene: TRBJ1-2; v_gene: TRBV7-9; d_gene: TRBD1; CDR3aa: CASSAAQGAYGYTF; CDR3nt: TGTGCCAGCAGCGCAGCACAGGGGGCATATGGCTACACCTTC
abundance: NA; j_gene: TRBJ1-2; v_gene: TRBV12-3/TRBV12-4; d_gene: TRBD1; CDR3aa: CASARTGDYGYTF; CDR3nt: TGTGCCAGCGCCAGGACAGGAGACTATGGCTACACCTTC
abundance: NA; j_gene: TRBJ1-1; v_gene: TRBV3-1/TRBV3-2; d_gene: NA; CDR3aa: CASSQADTEAFF; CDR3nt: TGTGCCAGCAGCCAAGCGGACACTGAAGCTTTCTTT
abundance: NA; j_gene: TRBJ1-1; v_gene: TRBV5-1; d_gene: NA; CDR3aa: CASSSGRRAGSGRGTEAFF; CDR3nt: TGCGCCAGCAGCTCGGGGAGGCGGGCAGGTTCGGGTCGTGGAACTGAAGCTTTCTTT
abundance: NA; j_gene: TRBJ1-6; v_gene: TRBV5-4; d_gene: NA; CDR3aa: CASSATRPREPLHF; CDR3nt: TGTGCCAGCAGCGCTACACGTCCGAGGGAACCCCTCCACTTT
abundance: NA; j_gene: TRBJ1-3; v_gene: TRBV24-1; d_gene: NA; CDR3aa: CATTSRSDRHSSGNTIYF; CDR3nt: TGTGCCACCACTTCCCGCAGTGACAGGCACAGCTCTGGAAACACCATATATTTT
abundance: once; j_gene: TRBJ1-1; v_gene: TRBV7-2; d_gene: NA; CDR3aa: CASSFLGRNTEAFF; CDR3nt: TGTGCCAGCAGCTTCCTGGGGAGGAACACTGAAGCTTTCTTT
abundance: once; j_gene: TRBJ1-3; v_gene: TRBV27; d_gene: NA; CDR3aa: CASSLSRQSGNTIYF; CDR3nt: TGTGCCAGCAGTTTATCGAGACAGAGTGGAAACACCATATATTTT
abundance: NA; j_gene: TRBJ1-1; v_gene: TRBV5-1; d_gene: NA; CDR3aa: CASSLELGTINTEAFF; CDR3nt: TGCGCCAGCAGCTTGGAGTTAGGGACAATCAACACTGAAGCTTTCTTT
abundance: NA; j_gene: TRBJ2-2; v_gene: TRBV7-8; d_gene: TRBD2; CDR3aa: CASSSRGENTGELFF; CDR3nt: TGTGCCAGCAGCTCCCGGGGGGAGAACACCGGGGAGCTGTTTTTT
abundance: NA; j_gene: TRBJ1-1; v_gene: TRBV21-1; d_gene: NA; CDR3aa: CASTSRQEREAFF; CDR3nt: TGTGCCAGCACCAGTAGACAGGAGAGGGAAGCTTTCTTT
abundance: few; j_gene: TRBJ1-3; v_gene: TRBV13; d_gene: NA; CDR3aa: CASSHRAGNTIYF; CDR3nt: TGTGCCAGCAGCCACAGGGCCGGAAACACCATATATTTT
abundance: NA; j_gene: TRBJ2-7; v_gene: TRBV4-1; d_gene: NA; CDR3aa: CASSQDSHREQYF; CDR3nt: TGCGCCAGCAGCCAAGATAGCCATCGCGAGCAGTACTTC
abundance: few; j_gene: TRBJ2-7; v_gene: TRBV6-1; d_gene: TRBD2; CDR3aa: CASSEEFMASGDHEQYF; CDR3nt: TGTGCCAGCAGTGAAGAGTTTATGGCTAGCGGGGATCACGAGCAGTACTTC
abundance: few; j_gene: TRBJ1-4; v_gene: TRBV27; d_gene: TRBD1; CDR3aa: CASSSRDRGISNEKLFF; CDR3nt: TGTGCCAGCAGTTCCCGGGACAGGGGAATCAGTAATGAAAAACTGTTTTTT
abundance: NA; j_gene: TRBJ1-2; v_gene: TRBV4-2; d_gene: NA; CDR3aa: CASSQEGGDGYTF; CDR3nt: TGTGCCAGCAGCCAAGAGGGGGGGGATGGCTACACCTTC
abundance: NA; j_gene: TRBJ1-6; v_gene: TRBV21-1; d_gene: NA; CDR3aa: CASMGPLPYNSPLHF; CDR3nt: TGTGCCAGCATGGGGCCCCTCCCATATAATTCACCCCTCCACTTT
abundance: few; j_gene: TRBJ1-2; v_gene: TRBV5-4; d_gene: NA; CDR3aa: CASSPGELVYGYTF; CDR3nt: TGTGCCAGCAGCCCAGGGGAGTTAGTTTATGGCTACACCTTC
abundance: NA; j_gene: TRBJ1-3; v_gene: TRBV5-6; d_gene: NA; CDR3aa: CASSGVTDSGNTIYF; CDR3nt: TGTGCCAGCAGCGGAGTGACGGATTCTGGAAACACCATATATTTT
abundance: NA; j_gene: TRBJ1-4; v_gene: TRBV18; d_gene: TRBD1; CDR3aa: CASSPTGVNEKLFF; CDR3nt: TGTGCCAGCTCACCGACAGGGGTTAATGAAAAACTGTTTTTT
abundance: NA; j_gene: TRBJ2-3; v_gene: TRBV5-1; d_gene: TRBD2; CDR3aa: CASSEATSGGPDTQYF; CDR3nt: TGCGCCAGCAGCGAGGCAACTAGCGGGGGTCCAGATACGCAGTATTTT
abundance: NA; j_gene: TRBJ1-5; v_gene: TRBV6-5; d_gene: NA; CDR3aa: CASRRWRGGQPQHF; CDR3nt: TGTGCCAGCAGACGCTGGCGGGGAGGGCAGCCCCAGCATTTT
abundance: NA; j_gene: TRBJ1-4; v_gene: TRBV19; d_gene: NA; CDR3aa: CASSITPGANEKLFF; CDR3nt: TGTGCCAGTAGTATAACCCCGGGGGCTAATGAAAAACTGTTTTTT
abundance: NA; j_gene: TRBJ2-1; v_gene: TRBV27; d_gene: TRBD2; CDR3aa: CASSLVAGPYNEQFF; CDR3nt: TGTGCCAGCAGTTTAGTAGCGGGGCCCTACAATGAGCAGTTCTTC
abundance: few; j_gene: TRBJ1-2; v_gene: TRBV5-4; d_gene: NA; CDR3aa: CASSLEGARGYTF; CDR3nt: TGTGCCAGCAGCTTGGAAGGGGCGCGTGGCTACACCTTC
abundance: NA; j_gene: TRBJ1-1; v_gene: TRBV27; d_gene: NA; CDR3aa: CASSFRGAEAFF; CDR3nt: TGTGCCAGCAGTTTTCGGGGGGCTGAAGCTTTCTTT
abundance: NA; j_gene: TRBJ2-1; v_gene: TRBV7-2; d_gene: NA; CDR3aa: CASSPTGGLYNEQFF; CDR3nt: TGTGCCAGCAGCCCTACTGGGGGCCTATACAATGAGCAGTTCTTC
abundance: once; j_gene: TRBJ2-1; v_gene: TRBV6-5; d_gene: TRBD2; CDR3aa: CASIPGGSGDEQFF; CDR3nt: TGTGCCAGCATCCCGGGAGGTTCTGGGGATGAGCAGTTCTTC
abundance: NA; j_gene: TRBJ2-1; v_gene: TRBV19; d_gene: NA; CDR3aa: CASSPPGVSSEQFF; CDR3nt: TGTGCCAGTAGTCCCCCGGGGGTGTCCAGTGAGCAGTTCTTC
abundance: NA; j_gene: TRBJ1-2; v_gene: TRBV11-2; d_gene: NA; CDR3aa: CASSRDRRGGGGYTF; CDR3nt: TGTGCCAGCAGTCGGGACCGACGAGGCGGAGGGGGCTACACCTTC
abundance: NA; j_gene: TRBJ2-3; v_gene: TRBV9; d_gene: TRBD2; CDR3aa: CASSASAGGTDTQYF; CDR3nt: TGTGCCAGCAGCGCTTCAGCGGGGGGCACAGATACGCAGTATTTT